This T cell receptor beta chain is drawn from a study of early stage breast cancer tumors. The V end was cut by 5 bases, the J end by 6 bases, with 16 bases between. The CDR3 sequence is 14 residues long. The germline CDR1 and CDR2 sequences are KGHSH and LQKENI. The table came from immunoSEQ multiplex PCR; TCRdb's copy has only in-frame clones and leaves some out. The profile shows under 45,000 clones, roughly 69% of them singletons. This chain connects TRBV18 to TRBJ1-1, with D possibly matching TRBD1 (6 bases). Material for sequencing was blood. This clonotype was sampled from a person in their fifties with breast cancer. Written as DNA, the CDR3 is TGTGCCAGCTCAGAGGGCGTAGGGGGTCCTGAAGCTTTCTTT. Translating gives CASSEGVGGPEAFF.